Below, 20 T cell receptor beta chains from the same sample are listed, as sequenced in a study of cytomegalovirus exposure and HLA in healthy donors. Vbeta (60) and Jbeta (13) primers were used in the PCR. The method was immunoSEQ multiplex PCR; TCRdb's version includes in-frame clones alone and lacks a portion of them. The sample records 200,000 to 300,000 clones, almost 85% being singletons. Sequencing was performed on PBMCs. These receptors were collected from a woman in her 40s in good health and CMV-seropositive.

V is TRBV18 and J is TRBJ1-4; D gene uncertain. Germline V CDR1 and CDR2: KGHSH, LQKENI. Trimming removed 4 bases at V and 6 bases at J, with 6 bases between. The CDR3 has 12 amino acids. CDR3 amino acids: CASSRGDEKLFF. In DNA, the CDR3 is TGTGCCAGCTCACGCGGGGATGAAAAACTGTTTTTT.

In nucleotides, the CDR3 is TGTGCCAGCAGCCAAGATCCGGCGGGAGGGCGCGGCACAGATACGCAGTATTTT. Encoded protein: CASSQDPAGGRGTDTQYF. The J gene is TRBJ2-3, the V gene TRBV4-2, with 9 positions matching TRBD2. V lost 0 bases and J lost 1; bases outside the gene matches: 8. Germline V gene sequence: CDR1 LGHNA, CDR2 YNFKEQ. The CDR3 totals 18 residues.

This rearrangement joins TRBV6-5 to TRBJ1-6; D is unresolved. Between the trimmed V and J ends, which lost 6 bases and 7 bases, there was a span of 13 bases. This CDR3 comprises 14 residues. Germline CDR1 and CDR2: MNHEY and SVGAGI. CDR3 sequence reads: CASREGLGNSPLHF. CDR3 in DNA: TGTGCCAGCAGAGAGGGCTTGGGGAATTCACCCCTCCACTTT.

This chain joins TRBV6-5 and TRBJ2-7; 8 bases match TRBD1. The CDR3 contains 15 residues. Germline trimming cut 6 bases from V and 3 bases from J; bases unmatched to any gene: 10. Germline assignment: CDR1 MNHEY and CDR2 SVGAGI. The CDR3 sequence is CASSRNGQGSYEQYF. The DNA of the CDR3 is TGTGCCAGCAGCCGTAACGGACAGGGAAGCTACGAGCAGTACTTC.

V is TRBV20-1 and J is TRBJ2-5; D gene ambiguous. The closer fit of TRBJ2-7 to the DNA end suggests the J call may be wrong. From germline, CDR1 is DFQATT and CDR2 SNEGSKA (reference sequence). CDR3 size: 11 residues. In DNA form, the CDR3 reads TGCAGTCGCGCGGACTCCTACGAGCAGTACTTC. Protein sequence: CSRADSYEQYF.

V is TRBV11-2 and J is TRBJ1-2; D ambiguous. The V gene lost 5 bases and the J gene lost 4 bases, with 14 bases spanning the gap. Germline loops: CDR1 SGHAT, CDR2 FQNNGV. The CDR3 has 14 amino acids. CDR3 DNA: TGTGCCAGCAGCCCGGTCCGGTCATTCTATGGCTACACCTTC. Protein product: CASSPVRSFYGYTF.

The chain is built from TRBV11-3 and TRBJ2-1; TRBD1 is a possible D gene (6 bases). CDR1 and CDR2 from the germline V gene are SGHNT and YENEEA. V lost 5 bases and J 0 bases, leaving 8 bases between the germline ends. CDR3 length: 14 residues. CDR3 nucleotides: TGTGCCAGCAGCACACAGGGCTCCTACAATGAGCAGTTCTTC. Amino acids: CASSTQGSYNEQFF.

CDR3 sequence (DNA): TGCAGCGTTGAAGGCGGGGAATGGGATGGCTACACCTTC. As protein: CSVEGGEWDGYTF. V usage is TRBV29-1 and J usage is TRBJ1-2; D unclear. The CDR3 is 13 amino acids. CDR1 SQVTM and CDR2 ANQGSEA come from the germline V gene. Trimming shortened V by 1 base and J by 6 bases, and 12 bases separated the two germline ends.

J is TRBJ1-6 and V is TRBV29-1, with 8 positions matching TRBD1. Trimming at V came to 5 bases and at J to 6 bases, leaving 3 bases not matched to a gene. Germline assignment: CDR1 SQVTM and CDR2 ANQGSEA. The CDR3 sequence is 13 residues long. The CDR3 sequence: CSVSTGGNSPLHF. The CDR3 bases are TGCAGCGTTTCAACAGGGGGTAATTCACCCCTCCACTTT. Drawing the rest from reference TRBV29-1 and TRBJ1-6, the complete variable domain is SAVISQKPSRDICQRGTSLTIQCQVDSQVTMMFWYRQQPGQSLTLIATANQGSEATYESGFVIDKFPISRPNLTFSTLTVSNMSPEDSSIYLCSVSTGGNSPLHFGNGTRLTVT.

The genes are TRBV29-1 and TRBJ2-2, with 10 bases fitting TRBD1. This CDR3 is built from 14 residues. CDR1 and CDR2 (germline): SQVTM, ANQGSEA. J gave up 4 bases and V 5 bases, and 4 bases lay outside the gene matches. The CDR3 DNA reads TGCAGCGTTAGGGACAGGGGAACCACCGGGGAGCTGTTTTTT. Its protein is CSVRDRGTTGELFF.

The rearrangement links TRBV5-6 to TRBJ2-5; TRBD1 matches at 8 bases. The germline V gene has CDR1 SGHDT and CDR2 YYEEEE. After removal of 2 bases from V and 2 bases from J, the junction contained 5 bases not matched to a gene. The CDR3 has 15 amino acids. This chain's CDR3 is CASSFVDRGQETQYF. DNA for the CDR3: TGTGCCAGCAGCTTTGTCGACAGGGGACAAGAGACCCAGTACTTC.

The chain has TRBV5-1 and TRBJ2-7; D may be TRBD2 (5 bases). CDR1 SGHRS and CDR2 YFSETQ come from the germline V gene. The CDR3 extends over 13 amino acids. V shed 6 bases and J shed 0 bases, with 10 bases lying between them. Here the CDR3 DNA reads TGCGCCAGCAAAGAGGGAAGCTCCTACGAGCAGTACTTC. It translates to CASKEGSSYEQYF.

V is TRBV9 and J is TRBJ2-7; 9 bases map to TRBD2. CDR3 size: 15 residues. The germline V gene has CDR1 SGDLS and CDR2 YYNGEE. Trimming took 0 bases from V and 5 from J; bases not matched to a gene: 6. CDR3 nucleotide sequence: TGTGCCAGCAGCGTAGGTAGCGGGAGTATGGACGAGCAGTACTTC. It translates to CASSVGSGSMDEQYF.

The chain uses TRBV29-1 and TRBJ2-3; possibly TRBD1 for D (6 bases). V lost 8 bases, J lost 4 bases, and 16 bases lay in between. This CDR3 has 13 amino acids. Germline V gene lookup returns CDR1 SQVTM and CDR2 ANQGSEA. CDR3 sequence reads: CSTITGYADTQYF. The CDR3 nucleotides read TGCAGCACAATTACAGGGTACGCAGATACGCAGTATTTT.

This clone was detected once. The chain uses TRBV30 and TRBJ2-5, with 7 bases lining up with TRBD2. Germline V gene sequence: CDR1 GTSNPN, CDR2 SVGIG (reference sequence). The CDR3 covers 12 residues. V was pared by 6 bases and J by 4 bases, with 5 bases of the junction left unmatched. The CDR3 loop reads CACTWGGETQYF. CDR3 bases: TGTGCCTGCACCTGGGGGGGAGAGACCCAGTACTTC.

The table lists this clone with a count of one. The V call is TRBV28, the J call TRBJ1-2; TRBD1 is a possible D gene (5 bases). Trimming took 3 bases from V and 7 from J, leaving 9 bases between them. CDR1 is MDHEN, CDR2 SYDVKM, per germline. CDR3 length equals 12 residues. This CDR3 is CASSFAGFGYTF. The DNA of the CDR3 is TGTGCCAGCAGTTTCGCAGGGTTTGGCTACACCTTC.

This chain uses TRBV30 with TRBJ2-7; 13 nucleotides align to TRBD2. Germline CDR1 is GTSNPN and CDR2 is SVGIG (reference sequence). This CDR3 has 18 residues. V lost 4 bases and J lost 7; bases outside the gene matches: 19. CDR3 in amino acids: CAWNIYRTSGSPLREQYF. The CDR3 DNA sequence: TGTGCCTGGAATATTTACCGGACTAGCGGGAGTCCTTTACGGGAGCAGTACTTC.

Points on this clone: Sequence at one end of the junction differs from germline and may be a read error. CDR3 nucleotide sequence: TGTGCCAGCAGTGGGCCTGAGGGGGTTAAAGTGCCTTTC. Its protein product is CASSGPEGVKVPF. The rearrangement joins TRBV6-1 to TRBJ2-7; tentatively, D is TRBD1 (6 bases). The CDR3 totals 13 residues. Germline V gene data show CDR1 as MNHNS and CDR2 as SASEGT.

This chain connects TRBV19 to TRBJ1-1; TRBD1 might be the D (5 bases). V lost 6 bases to trimming and J lost 0 bases, with 17 bases between them. Germline values: CDR1 LNHDA, CDR2 SQIVND (reference sequence). CDR3 length: 16 residues. This CDR3 is CASRPSGGRMNTEAFF. CDR3 DNA sequence: TGTGCCAGTAGACCCAGTGGGGGGAGGATGAACACTGAAGCTTTCTTT.

A word on this clone: Other DNA sequences from this sample encode an identical CDR3 as well. The CDR3 sequence is CASSPRGGVYEQYF. As DNA, the CDR3 is TGTGCCAGCAGCCCTCGGGGGGGCGTCTACGAGCAGTACTTC. This chain uses TRBV7-9 with TRBJ2-7, with 8 bases identical to TRBD2. Trimming removed 5 bases from V and 3 bases from J; junction bases left unmatched: 6. CDR1 is SEHNR, CDR2 FQNEAQ, per germline (reference sequence). The CDR3 is 14 residues long.